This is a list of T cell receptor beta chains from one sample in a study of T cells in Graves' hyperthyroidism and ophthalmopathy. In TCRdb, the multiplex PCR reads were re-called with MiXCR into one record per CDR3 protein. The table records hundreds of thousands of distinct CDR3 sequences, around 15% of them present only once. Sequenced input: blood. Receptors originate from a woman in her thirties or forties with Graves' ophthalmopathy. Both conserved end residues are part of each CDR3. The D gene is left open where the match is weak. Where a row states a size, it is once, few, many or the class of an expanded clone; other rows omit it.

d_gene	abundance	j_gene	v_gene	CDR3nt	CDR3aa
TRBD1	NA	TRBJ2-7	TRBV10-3	TGTGCCATCAGGGACCCGGGACAGGGGATCTACGAGCAGTACTTC	CAIRDPGQGIYEQYF
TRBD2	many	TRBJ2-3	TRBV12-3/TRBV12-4	TGTGCCACTATGAGACTAGCGGGCGCAGATACGCAGTATTTT	CATMRLAGADTQYF
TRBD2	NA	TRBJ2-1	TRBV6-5	TGTGCCAGCAATTCTAGACGACTAGCGGGGGGCGTTAGCTCCCACAATGAGCAGTTCTTC	CASNSRRLAGGVSSHNEQFF
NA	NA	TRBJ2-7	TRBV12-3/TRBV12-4	TGTGCCAGCAGTTTTGATAGGGTGGACAACGAGCAGTACTTC	CASSFDRVDNEQYF
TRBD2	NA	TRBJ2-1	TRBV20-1	TGCAGTGCTCGACTACAGCGGGGGGCGGGTTGCAATGAGCAGTTCTTC	CSARLQRGAGCNEQFF
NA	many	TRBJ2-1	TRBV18	TGTGCCAGCTCACCACGGATCCAGCGGGCCCTACTCAATGAGCAGTTCTTC	CASSPRIQRALLNEQFF
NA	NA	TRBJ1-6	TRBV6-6	TGTGCCAGCAGTTACTCCAGGGTTTATAATTCACCCCTCCACTTT	CASSYSRVYNSPLHF
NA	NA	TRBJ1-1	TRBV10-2	TGCGCCAGCAGGGACGGAGGGGGTGGCACTGAAGCTTTCTTT	CASRDGGGGTEAFF
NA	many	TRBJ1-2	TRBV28	TGTGCCAGCAGTTTGCAGACTGGCTACACCTTC	CASSLQTGYTF
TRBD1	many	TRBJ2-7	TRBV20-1	TGCAGTGCAAGACAGGGGGCCACCTACGAGCAGTACTTC	CSARQGATYEQYF
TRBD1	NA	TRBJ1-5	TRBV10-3	TGTGCCACTAGCGCGACAGGGGGCAATCAGCCCCAGCATTTT	CATSATGGNQPQHF
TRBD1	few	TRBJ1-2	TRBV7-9	TGTGCCAGCAGCCTTAAGACAGGGGGTTATGGCTACACCTTC	CASSLKTGGYGYTF
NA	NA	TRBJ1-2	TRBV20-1	TGCAGTGCTCGGTCACAGGGAGGGATATCGATGGGCTACACCTTC	CSARSQGGISMGYTF
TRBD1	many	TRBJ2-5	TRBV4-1	TGCGCCAGCAGCCAATCGACAGGGATATTGGGGACCCAGTACTTC	CASSQSTGILGTQYF
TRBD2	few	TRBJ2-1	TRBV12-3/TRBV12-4	TGTGCCAGCAGTACCTCCAGCGGGGGTCCCTACGAGCAGTTCTTC	CASSTSSGGPYEQFF
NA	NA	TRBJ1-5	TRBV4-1	TGCGCCAGCAGCCATCCCCAGGGGAGGGGGTTAGCGGGGGCTCATCAGCCCCAGCATTTT	CASSHPQGRGLAGAHQPQHF
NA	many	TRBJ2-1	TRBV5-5	TGTGCCAGCAGCAGGACGCCGGATCCGGGAGCCTACAATGAGCAGTTCTTC	CASSRTPDPGAYNEQFF
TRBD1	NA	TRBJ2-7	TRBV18	TGTGCCAGCTCACAGGGACAGAAAGGGTACGAGCAGTACTTC	CASSQGQKGYEQYF
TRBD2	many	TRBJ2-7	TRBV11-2	TGTGCCAGCAGCTCGGGAGGGGTTTACGAGCAGTACTTC	CASSSGGVYEQYF
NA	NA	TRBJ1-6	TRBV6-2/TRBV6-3	TGTGCCAGCAGGACAGCGTGGAATTCACCCCTCCACTTT	CASRTAWNSPLHF
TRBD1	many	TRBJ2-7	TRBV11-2	TGTGCCAGCAGCTTAGACCGGGACAGGGGGCGAGGGACTAACTACGAGCAGTACTTC	CASSLDRDRGRGTNYEQYF
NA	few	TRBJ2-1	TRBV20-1	TGCAGTGCTTCGGACAGAAGCTCCTACAATGAGCAGTTCTTC	CSASDRSSYNEQFF
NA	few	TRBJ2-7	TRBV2	TGTGCCAGTACGGCAGCTGCCCCCTACGAGCAGTACTTC	CASTAAAPYEQYF
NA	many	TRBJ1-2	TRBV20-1	TGCAGTGCTAGAGGGACCGCTACCCCTAACTATGGCTACACCTTC	CSARGTATPNYGYTF
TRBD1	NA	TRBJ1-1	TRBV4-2	TGTGCCAGCAGCCAAGAACCGGGACAGGGAAACACTGAAGCTTTCTTT	CASSQEPGQGNTEAFF
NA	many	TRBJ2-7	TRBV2	TGTGCCAGCAGTGAAGCGGGGAAATTTTACGAGCAGTACTTC	CASSEAGKFYEQYF
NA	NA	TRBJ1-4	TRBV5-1	TGCGCCAGCAGCGAACAAAGGGGGGCAACTAATGAAAAACTGTTTTTT	CASSEQRGATNEKLFF
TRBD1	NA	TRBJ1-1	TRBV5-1	TGCGCCAGCAGCGAGGACAGGGGGCTGAACACTGAAGCTTTCTTT	CASSEDRGLNTEAFF
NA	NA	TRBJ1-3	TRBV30	TGTGCCTGGAGACAAACCTCTGGAAACACCATATATTTT	CAWRQTSGNTIYF